This paragraph covers one T cell receptor beta chain sequence. From germline, CDR1 is SQVTM and CDR2 ANQGSEA. With 4 bases removed from V and 2 bases from J, the gap between germline ends came to 11 bases. CDR3 length: 13 residues. In the original analysis: Researchers report that nucleated cell counts were estimated from reference gene primer amplification. Using immunoSEQ multiplex PCR, the repertoire was profiled, and TCRdb retains in-frame clones only, with some absent. V, J and clone size derive from that table, while D and trimming were established from the DNA sequence. The data show roughly 390,000 clones, roughly 85% seen once. The entry originates in a study of blood T cell repertoires in COVID-19. About the study: Collection of acute and convalescent COVID-19 samples took place in the United States, Italy and Spain. PBMCs, B-cell-depleted T cells, or T cells provided the cDNA or gDNA that made up the material.

This receptor was obtained from a woman younger than 35 with acute or convalescent COVID-19. The sequencing input was peripheral blood. V usage is TRBV29-1 and J usage is TRBJ1-2; D perhaps matches TRBD1 (6 bases). Here the CDR3 reads CSVVGGSNYGYTF. DNA for the CDR3: TGCAGCGTTGTTGGGGGCTCGAACTATGGCTACACCTTC.